This is a list of T cell receptor beta chains from one sample in a study of T cells expressing NK-cell markers. TCRdb re-called the 5' RACE reads, yielding one record per CDR3 amino acid sequence without DNA. In total, the table holds roughly 280,000 distinct CDR3 sequences. The sequenced material came from blood T cells: a sorted CD56 or NKG2C T cell subset, CD4+ or CD8+ T cells, or bulk PBMC T cells (not recorded which). These receptor sequences come from a man between 18 and 35 years old in good health. CDR3s include the opening cysteine and the closing phenylalanine or tryptophan. Each record gives: V gene, J gene, CDR3 protein.

TRBV7-9	TRBJ2-1	CASTEQSGGGNEQFF
TRBV20-1	TRBJ2-3	CSARLLAGFTDTQYF
TRBV20-1	TRBJ2-1	CSASAQRIYNEQFF
TRBV29-1	TRBJ2-5	CSVGTGETQYF
TRBV12-3/TRBV12-4	TRBJ1-1	CASLTGYSTEAFF
TRBV12-3/TRBV12-4	TRBJ2-2	CASSLARAGSTGELFF
TRBV6-1	TRBJ2-5	CASSPGLAGRFGGTQYF
TRBV12-3/TRBV12-4	TRBJ1-1	CASGVQDWGGTEAFF
TRBV30	TRBJ1-1	CAWDRGNTEAFF
TRBV6-5	TRBJ1-5	CASSSRDRVNQPQHF
TRBV12-3/TRBV12-4	TRBJ1-2	CASSGDTFNYGYTF
TRBV20-1	TRBJ2-3	CSARDPSGSIYTQYF
TRBV6-2/TRBV6-3	TRBJ2-7	CASSTRTSGRLSYEQYF
TRBV20-1	TRBJ2-3	CSARDPRHEVQYF
TRBV12-2	TRBJ1-4	CASRSQTGGKATNEKLFF
TRBV9	TRBJ1-2	CASSVGGQAYGSNGYTF
TRBV5-1	TRBJ2-3	CASSFSGQYGDTQYF
TRBV7-9	TRBJ2-7	CASSLASLPEGYEQYF
TRBV24-1	TRBJ2-1	CATSDRTTSSYNEQFF
TRBV20-1	TRBJ2-7	CSASDPTTEQYF
TRBV5-4	TRBJ2-6	CASSISAALGSGANVLTF
TRBV12-3/TRBV12-4	TRBJ2-2	CASSLKRADTGELFF
TRBV4-3	TRBJ2-1	CASSPRPDRHNEQFF
TRBV7-6	TRBJ2-5	CASSLGTVQETQYF
TRBV7-8	TRBJ2-4	CASGFASKNIQYF
TRBV23-1	TRBJ2-4	CASRSSAKNIQYF
TRBV5-5	TRBJ1-1	CASSRQGAENEAFF
TRBV12-3/TRBV12-4	TRBJ1-4	CASRTWGSSNEKLFF
TRBV30	TRBJ2-7	CAWSVQRLAGVGEQYF
TRBV5-1	TRBJ2-1	CASSLAKTSGRGNEQFF
TRBV20-1	TRBJ2-3	CSASRPSTDTQYF
TRBV6-1	TRBJ1-2	CASSGRETGTYGYTF
TRBV12-3/TRBV12-4	TRBJ2-1	CASTLGSSGPFF
TRBV7-8	TRBJ2-1	CASSLNLDWSSYNEQFF
TRBV12-3/TRBV12-4	TRBJ1-3	CASSFEPFSGNTIYF
TRBV5-5	TRBJ2-1	CASSGGRGPHNEQFF
TRBV7-2	TRBJ2-3	CASSSGANPDTQYF
TRBV6-5	TRBJ1-4	CASRRLLGEKLFF
TRBV3-1	TRBJ2-7	CASSLEGGIRNFEQYF
TRBV7-3	TRBJ2-1	CASSLSLLGSNEQFF
TRBV20-1	TRBJ2-3	CSAPEGARTDTQYF
TRBV7-3	TRBJ2-2	CASRPGLAGAGELFF
TRBV18	TRBJ1-6	CASSPDSSYNSPLHF
TRBV30	TRBJ2-2	CAWRKGNTGELFF
TRBV29-1	TRBJ2-1	CSVSRGLAGGPMRNEQFF
TRBV7-8	TRBJ2-3	CASSLEWGGGPSTDTQYF
TRBV20-1	TRBJ2-7	CSAQRLAGGYEQYF
TRBV7-2	TRBJ1-5	CASSLTGTGGNQPQHF
TRBV4-1	TRBJ2-1	CASSLPPSKIYNEQFF
TRBV7-2	TRBJ2-3	CASSSLGLAGTDTQYF
TRBV28	TRBJ2-7	CASTNRAFYEQYF
TRBV25-1	TRBJ2-7	CASSDADRGNEQYF
TRBV10-3	TRBJ1-1	CAISEDSVTEAFF
TRBV10-2	TRBJ1-1	CASRLREVTEAFF
TRBV12-3/TRBV12-4	TRBJ1-2	CASSPVVSGYTF